These 12 T cell receptor beta chains were all obtained from the same sample, sequenced in a study of cytomegalovirus exposure and HLA in healthy donors. Amplification used 60 Vbeta primers and 13 Jbeta primers. Using immunoSEQ multiplex PCR, the repertoire was profiled, and TCRdb retains in-frame clones only, with some absent. The table has approximately 90,000 clones, around three quarters seen once. Source material: PBMCs. The receptors here all came from a woman between 50 and 59 years old in good health and CMV-seropositive.

The chain links TRBV28 to TRBJ1-2; D is unresolved. Germline V CDR1 and CDR2: MDHEN, SYDVKM. Trimming took 5 bases from V and 4 from J, leaving 17 bases between them. There are 15 residues in the CDR3. The CDR3 nucleotides read TGTGCCAGCAGTCTCCTCCGTGTGGAGAGCTATGGCTACACCTTC. This encodes CASSLLRVESYGYTF.

The V call is TRBV4-1, the J call TRBJ2-1; 10 bases fit TRBD1. The J segment lost 6 bases and the V segment lost 2 bases, leaving 4 bases of the junction unmatched. The CDR3 loop spans 15 amino acids. Looked up from germline, CDR1 is MGHRA and CDR2 is YSYEKL. CDR3 sequence: CASSQPTGGVNEQFF. The CDR3 DNA is TGCGCCAGCAGCCAACCGACAGGGGGCGTCAATGAGCAGTTCTTC.

The chain recombines TRBV28 with TRBJ1-6; 8 positions agree with TRBD1. The length of the CDR3 is 16 residues. Trimming took 5 bases from V and 9 from J; bases not matched to a gene: 12. CDR1 MDHEN and CDR2 SYDVKM come from the germline V gene. DNA for the CDR3: TGTGCCAGCAGTCCCCTAAGGACAGGGAGGGGTTCACCCCTCCACTTT. It yields the protein CASSPLRTGRGSPLHF.

This sequence joins TRBV27 and TRBJ2-1, with TRBD1 as a possible D gene (5 bases). V was pared by 3 bases and J by 7 bases, with 25 bases between. This CDR3 is 18 amino acids long. CDR1 MNHEY and CDR2 SMNVEV come from the germline V gene (reference sequence). In DNA, the CDR3 is TGTGCCAGCAGTTTCTATATACTCAGGGTCCCTGGGGTGAATGAGCAGTTCTTC. This encodes CASSFYILRVPGVNEQFF.

This clone has more than one count but fewer than ten. This sequence joins TRBV10-1 and TRBJ2-7, with 11 bases fitting TRBD2. V was pared by 2 bases and J by 12 bases, with 6 bases of the junction left unmatched. The germline V gene encodes CDR1 WNHNN and CDR2 SYGVQD (reference sequence). CDR3 length equals 13 residues. CDR3 sequence reads: CASSEGLAGLPYF. In DNA form, the CDR3 reads TGCGCCAGCAGTGAGGGACTAGCGGGCCTTCCGTACTTC.

The rearrangement uses TRBV11-1 and TRBJ1-2; unclear D gene. The germline CDR1 and CDR2 sequences are SGHAT and FQDESV (reference sequence). The CDR3 is 15 amino acids. The V gene lost 1 base and the J gene lost 6 bases, with 15 bases spanning the gap. The DNA for the CDR3 is TGTGCCAGCAGCTTAGGGAGGTTCTTTATGGATGGCTACACCTTC. Encoded protein: CASSLGRFFMDGYTF.

The CDR3 protein is CASSVEYARQQGAKNIQYF. Written as DNA, the CDR3 is TGTGCCAGCAGCGTAGAATATGCGCGGCAACAAGGAGCCAAAAACATTCAGTACTTC. This rearrangement joins TRBV9 to TRBJ2-4; D unresolved. Germline assignment: CDR1 SGDLS and CDR2 YYNGEE. V lost 0 bases and J lost 0, with 19 bases in between. This CDR3 spans 19 amino acids.

The genes are TRBV28 and TRBJ1-6, with a weak D call TRBD1 (5 bases). This CDR3 has 14 amino acids. From germline, CDR1 is MDHEN and CDR2 SYDVKM. V was shortened by 7 bases and J by 10 bases, with 17 bases between the two germline ends. In DNA, the CDR3 is TGTGCCAGCAATCCCTGGGGCTCGCGGTCACCCCTCCACTTT. Translation: CASNPWGSRSPLHF.

This clone was observed at least ten times. This sequence joins TRBV19 and TRBJ2-1; 10 nucleotides align to TRBD2. From germline, CDR1 is LNHDA and CDR2 SQIVND (reference sequence). V was clipped by 5 bases and J by 3 bases; unmatched bases: 4. This CDR3 comprises 15 residues. In DNA, the CDR3 is TGTGCCAGTAGTCTCGGGACTAGCGACTACAATGAGCAGTTCTTC. Protein product: CASSLGTSDYNEQFF. The whole variable domain, remainder taken from reference TRBV19 and TRBJ2-1, is DGGITQSPKYLFRKEGQNVTLSCEQNLNHDAMYWYRQDPGQGLRLIYYSQIVNDFQKGDIAEGYSVSREKKESFPLTVTSAQKNPTAFYLCASSLGTSDYNEQFFGPGTRLTVL.

The V and J genes are TRBV9 and TRBJ1-1; no reliable D call. The germline V and J ends were trimmed by 4 bases and 3 bases, with 13 bases remaining between them. Looked up from germline, CDR1 is SGDLS and CDR2 is YYNGEE. The CDR3 contains 14 residues. CDR3 nucleotides: TGTGCCAGCAGCCTCTTGATCACTTACACTGAAGCTTTCTTT. This translates into CASSLLITYTEAFF.

The chain carries TRBV28 and TRBJ1-4; D possibly corresponds to TRBD1 (6 bases). Germline V gene data show CDR1 as MDHEN and CDR2 as SYDVKM. The CDR3 extends over 15 amino acids. V lost 6 bases and J 4 bases, leaving 15 bases between the germline ends. Here the CDR3 reads CASSLFRTVNEKLFF. CDR3 nucleotide sequence: TGTGCCAGCAGCCTATTCCGGACAGTTAATGAAAAACTGTTTTTT.

The V and J genes are TRBV9 and TRBJ2-7; the D gene is possibly TRBD1 (6 bases). Per germline, CDR1 SGDLS and CDR2 YYNGEE. Trimming removed 4 bases from V and 7 bases from J, with 15 bases in between. The CDR3 spans 13 residues. The CDR3 loop reads CASSPHRVGEQYF. The CDR3 DNA follows: TGTGCCAGCAGCCCACACAGGGTGGGGGAGCAGTACTTC.